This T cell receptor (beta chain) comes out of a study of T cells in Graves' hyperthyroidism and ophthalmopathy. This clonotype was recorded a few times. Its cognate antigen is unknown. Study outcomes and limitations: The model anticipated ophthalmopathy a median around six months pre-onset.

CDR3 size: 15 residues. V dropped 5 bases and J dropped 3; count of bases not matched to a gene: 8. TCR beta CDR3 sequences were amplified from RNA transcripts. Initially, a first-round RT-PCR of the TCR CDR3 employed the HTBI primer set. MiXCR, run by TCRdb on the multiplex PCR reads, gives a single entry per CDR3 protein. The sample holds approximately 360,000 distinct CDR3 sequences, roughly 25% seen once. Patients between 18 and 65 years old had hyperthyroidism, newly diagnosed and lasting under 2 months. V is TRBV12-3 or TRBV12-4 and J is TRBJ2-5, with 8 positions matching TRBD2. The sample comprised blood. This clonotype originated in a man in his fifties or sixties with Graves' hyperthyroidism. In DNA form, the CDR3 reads TGTGCCAGCAGTCACCAGCTGGGACTAGAAGAGACCCAGTACTTC. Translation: CASSHQLGLEETQYF.